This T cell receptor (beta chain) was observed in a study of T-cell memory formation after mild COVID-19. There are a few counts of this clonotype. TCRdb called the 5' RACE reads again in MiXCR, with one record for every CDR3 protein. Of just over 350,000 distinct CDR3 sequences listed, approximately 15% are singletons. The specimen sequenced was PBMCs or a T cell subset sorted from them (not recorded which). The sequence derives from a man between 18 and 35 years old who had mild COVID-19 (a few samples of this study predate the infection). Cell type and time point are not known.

Written as DNA, the CDR3 is TGCGCCAGCAGCGCTGGGGTGGGCACAGATACGCAGTATTTT. It yields the protein CASSAGVGTDTQYF. This sequence joins TRBV4-1 and TRBJ2-3, with D unclear. This CDR3 contains 14 residues. Trimming cost V 5 bases and J 1 base, with 10 bases left between them. CDR1 is MGHRA, CDR2 YSYEKL, per germline.